The entry below gives a single TCR beta chain sequence along with its context. Its antigen is as yet unknown. The libraries of TRB cDNA were constructed through 5' RACE using UMI labels. TCRdb reprocessed the 5' RACE reads; each CDR3 protein has one entry and no DNA is given. The sample's table shows around 130,000 distinct CDR3 sequences. The CDR3 covers 15 residues. The V gene's germline CDR1 is DFQATT and CDR2 SNEGSKA (reference sequence). The record originates from a study of CXCR3-negative and CXCR3-positive naive CD8 T cells. Study-wide points: Naive cells with CXCR3 showed TRB CDR3s that were more hydrophobic than those in CXCR3-negative naive cells.

The sequencing sample was made of naive CXCR3+ CD8+ T cells from blood. Subset here: CD45RO-CCR7+CD27+CD95- naive CD8+ T cells expressing CXCR3 (TNR3+). This sequence originates from a human donor in good health. Some clones in this sample may be carry-over from other donors' samples. The chain carries TRBV20-1 and TRBJ2-7; TCRdb's D gene call, TRBD1, goes unchecked for lack of DNA. This chain's CDR3 is CSAREMEEGAHEQYF.